This TCR beta chain was observed in a study of T cells in Graves' hyperthyroidism and ophthalmopathy. Each patient was aged 18 to 65 and had newly diagnosed hyperthyroidism of under 2 months' duration. It was 10 ml of fresh peripheral blood that supplied the PBMCs. Amplification of TCR beta CDR3 regions used RNA as the template. Using the HTBI primer set, a first-round RT-PCR was run on the TCR CDR3. TCRdb redid the calling of the multiplex PCR reads with MiXCR, one entry per CDR3 protein. The sample includes 250,000 to 350,000 distinct CDR3 sequences, over 15% of them seen just once. Study-wide findings and caveats: Ophthalmopathy got predicted by the model a median about 6.7 months before its onset.

The germline gives CDR1 MNHNS, CDR2 SASEGT. V gave up 7 bases and J gave up 2 bases, with 17 bases separating them. The CDR3 runs 16 residues. About this clonotype itself: Antigen specificity is unknown.

This TCR was sampled from a man aged 30 to 39 with Graves' hyperthyroidism. The sample taken for sequencing was blood. The genes are TRBV6-1 and TRBJ1-4; unclear D gene. CDR3 loop: CASTGEGIGTNEKLFF. For the CDR3, the DNA is TGTGCCAGCACCGGAGAGGGAATTGGCACTAATGAAAAACTGTTTTTT.